Presented here are 32 T cell receptor beta chains from one specimen sequenced in a study of CD8 T cells in ankylosing spondylitis. In TCRdb, the 5' RACE reads were re-called with MiXCR into one record per CDR3 protein. Seen here are approximately 200,000 distinct CDR3 sequences, 13% observed once, and the top ten hold approximately 11%. The sequencing input was blood, either unsorted or a sorted T cell fraction (not recorded which). The receptors were gathered from a female donor with ankylosing spondylitis or in good health (not recorded which).

This clonotype was found many times. The chain joins TRBV20-1 to TRBJ2-1; no reliable D call. The CDR3 extends over 16 amino acids. Per germline, CDR1 DFQATT and CDR2 SNEGSKA (reference sequence). V was clipped by 5 bases and J by 4 bases, with 21 bases between them. The CDR3 nucleotides are TGCAGTGCTCAGACCCCTAACGAGGCGCTGTACAATGAGCAGTTCTTC. It codes for CSAQTPNEALYNEQFF.

This clonotype was detected ten times or more. This chain links TRBV13 with TRBJ1-3; 8 bases map to TRBD1. The CDR3 consists of 17 residues. Germline assignment: CDR1 PRHDT and CDR2 FYEKMQ (reference sequence). V lost 5 bases to trimming and J lost 0 bases; unmatched junction nucleotides: 9. CDR3 sequence reads: CASSARTGRHSGNTIYF. The CDR3 DNA reads as TGTGCCAGCAGCGCCAGGACAGGGCGACACTCTGGAAACACCATATATTTT.

This clonotype was observed a handful of times. The rearrangement joins TRBV5-6 to TRBJ2-3; D perhaps matches TRBD2 (6 bases). The CDR3 loop spans 16 amino acids. Germline assignment: CDR1 SGHDT and CDR2 YYEEEE. The germline V and J ends were trimmed by 2 bases and 1 base, with 14 bases remaining between them. The CDR3 coding sequence is TGTGCCAGCAGCTTTTGGGACTCCCTAGGCACAGATACGCAGTATTTT. It yields the protein CASSFWDSLGTDTQYF.

This clonotype has more than one count but fewer than ten. The chain recombines TRBV20-1 with TRBJ2-7, with D possibly being TRBD1 (6 bases). The V end was cut by 2 bases, the J end by 3 bases, with 14 bases between. Looked up from germline, CDR1 is DFQATT and CDR2 is SNEGSKA (reference sequence). The CDR3 length is 14 residues. The CDR3 DNA sequence: TGCAGTGCTAGATCCACTAACAGGGTCTACGAGCAGTACTTC. This codes for CSARSTNRVYEQYF.

This clonotype has a handful of counts. The rearrangement links TRBV27 to TRBJ2-5, with no clear D. The CDR3 sequence is 14 residues long. Germline CDR1 MNHEY, CDR2 SMNVEV (reference sequence). Trimming cost V 5 bases and J 5 bases, with 15 bases left between them. The CDR3 DNA reads as TGTGCCAGCAGTCCGAGACCCTCGAGGGAGACCCAGTACTTC. Its protein is CASSPRPSRETQYF.

The rearrangement joins TRBV5-6 to TRBJ2-1, with unresolved D. Trimming removed 2 bases from V and 10 bases from J, with 7 bases in between. Germline CDR1 SGHDT, CDR2 YYEEEE. This CDR3 has 11 residues. This chain's CDR3 is CASSFVKEQFF. In DNA form, the CDR3 reads TGTGCCAGCAGCTTCGTTAAGGAGCAGTTCTTC.

This clonotype was observed many times. The chain couples TRBV7-9 to TRBJ2-7, with D possibly being TRBD1 (6 bases). Germline lookup yields CDR1 SEHNR and CDR2 FQNEAQ (reference sequence). The V end lost 5 bases, the J end lost 3 bases, and 17 bases lay between the germline ends. The CDR3 totals 15 residues. In nucleotides, the CDR3 is TGTGCCAGCAGCCCTCTAGGGCAGGGGTACTACGAGCAGTACTTC. Translated, it gives CASSPLGQGYYEQYF.

This clonotype was counted at least ten times. The chain employs TRBV20-1 and TRBJ2-7; maybe TRBD2 (6 bases). The CDR3 contains 14 residues. V lost 3 bases to trimming and J lost 5 bases, with 17 bases between them. Germline CDR1 DFQATT, CDR2 SNEGSKA (reference sequence). CDR3 sequence reads: CSARGGTRLHEQYF. The CDR3, as DNA: TGCAGTGCTAGGGGGGGAACGCGTCTACACGAGCAGTACTTC.

The rearrangement links TRBV6-1 to TRBJ1-2, with D maybe TRBD1 (5 bases). Per the germline V gene, CDR1 is MNHNS and CDR2 is SASEGT. This CDR3 has 15 amino acids. The ends were cut back, 0 bases at V and 6 bases at J, with 14 bases in the middle. CDR3 sequence (DNA): TGTGCCAGCAGTGAAGCGCGGGGAGGGACGGATGGCTACACCTTC. Its translation is CASSEARGGTDGYTF.

This clonotype was recorded at least ten times. The genes are TRBV5-1 and TRBJ1-1; 9 bases agree with TRBD1. Germline trimming cut 4 bases from V and 1 base from J; bases unmatched to any gene: 8. CDR1 SGHRS and CDR2 YFSETQ come from the germline V gene. This CDR3 has 16 amino acids. This chain's CDR3 is CASSPGTGSTNTEAFF. For the CDR3, the DNA is TGCGCCAGCAGCCCCGGGACAGGGTCTACGAACACTGAAGCTTTCTTT.

This clonotype appeared many times. This rearrangement joins TRBV28 to TRBJ2-1, with D unclear. Per the germline V gene, CDR1 is MDHEN and CDR2 is SYDVKM. The V gene lost 3 bases and the J gene lost 5 bases, with 8 bases spanning the gap. The CDR3 length is 13 residues. CDR3 protein: CASSFNPDNEQFF. In nucleotides, the CDR3 is TGTGCCAGCAGTTTCAACCCGGACAATGAGCAGTTCTTC. The whole variable domain, remainder taken from reference TRBV28 and TRBJ2-1, is DVKVTQSSRYLVKRTGEKVFLECVQDMDHENMFWYRQDPGLGLRLIYFSYDVKMKEKGDIPEGYSVSREKKERFSLILESASTNQTSMYLCASSFNPDNEQFFGPGTRLTVL.

This clonotype was detected a few times. This rearrangement joins TRBV7-3 to TRBJ2-1, with 9 bases lining up with TRBD1. V trimming: 5 bases; J trimming: 9 bases; junction bases outside the gene matches: 5. Germline CDR1 and CDR2: SGHTA and FQGTGA. CDR3 length: 13 residues. CDR3 coding DNA: TGTGCCAGCAGCCCACAGGGGGCCGGTGAGCAGTTCTTC. This translates into CASSPQGAGEQFF.

Many counts were recorded for this clonotype. The chain's CDR3 is CASSLIVGSYNEQFF. CDR3 bases: TGTGCCAGCAGCTTAATTGTCGGGTCCTACAATGAGCAGTTCTTC. The rearrangement uses TRBV7-2 and TRBJ2-1; no definite D call. This CDR3 has 15 residues. V was shortened by 2 bases and J by 1 base, with 9 bases between the two germline ends. The V gene's germline CDR1 is SGHTA and CDR2 FQGNSA. Variable domain in full (rest from reference TRBV7-2 and TRBJ2-1): GAGVSQSPSNKVTEKGKDVELRCDPISGHTALYWYRQSLGQGLEFLIYFQGNSAPDKSGLPSDRFSAERTGGSVSTLTIQRTQQEDSAVYLCASSLIVGSYNEQFFGPGTRLTVL.

This clonotype was seen many times. The chain carries TRBV5-1 and TRBJ2-1; 11 positions agree with TRBD2. Germline CDR1 is SGHRS and CDR2 is YFSETQ. J gave up 5 bases and V 4 bases, and 5 bases lay outside the gene matches. The CDR3 runs 15 residues. Here the CDR3 DNA reads TGCGCCAGCAGCGCGGCTAGCGGGAGGAACAATGAGCAGTTCTTC. It is translated as CASSAASGRNNEQFF.

The chain uses TRBV30 and TRBJ2-1, with D unresolved. V lost 2 bases and J lost 9, with 14 bases in between. CDR1 is GTSNPN, CDR2 SVGIG, per germline (reference sequence). The length of the CDR3 is 13 residues. In nucleotides, the CDR3 is TGTGCCTGGAGTACCAAGGATTGGGGTGAGCAGTTCTTC. It translates to CAWSTKDWGEQFF.

This clonotype showed up many times. The chain carries TRBV5-1 and TRBJ2-2; 7 bases line up with TRBD1. This CDR3 is 14 amino acids long. Trimming cost V 7 bases and J 1 base; bases outside gene matches: 4. In germline, CDR1 is SGHRS, CDR2 YFSETQ. The DNA for the CDR3 is TGCGCCAGCTCTGACAGGGTGAACACCGGGGAGCTGTTTTTT. Its translation: CASSDRVNTGELFF.

This clonotype occurred many times. This chain links TRBV12-3 or TRBV12-4 with TRBJ2-1; D gene unclear. The CDR3 is 13 amino acids. The V gene lost 7 bases and the J gene lost 4 bases, with 11 bases spanning the gap. Here the CDR3 reads CASTPRRYNEQFF. CDR3 nucleotides: TGTGCCAGCACCCCCAGGCGGTACAATGAGCAGTTCTTC.

There are a few counts of this clonotype. V and J are TRBV7-2 and TRBJ2-3; TRBD2 matches at 9 bases. The V gene's germline CDR1 is SGHTA and CDR2 FQGNSA. With 5 bases clipped from V and 2 bases from J, the junction kept 8 bases outside the gene matches. The CDR3 totals 16 residues. Here the CDR3 DNA reads TGTGCCAGCAGCCGCGGGGGCGGGAGGGCCACAGATACGCAGTATTTT. As protein: CASSRGGGRATDTQYF.

This clonotype appeared many times. The chain uses TRBV28 and TRBJ1-6, with D unresolved. This CDR3 comprises 12 residues. Germline V gene sequence: CDR1 MDHEN, CDR2 SYDVKM. V was clipped by 8 bases and J by 10 bases, with 12 bases between them. The CDR3 spells CASERINSPLHF. Written as DNA, the CDR3 is TGTGCCAGCGAGCGGATAAACTCACCCCTCCACTTT.

This clonotype was seen many times. V and J are TRBV5-1 and TRBJ2-1; TRBD2 matches 8 bases. The CDR3 has 15 residues. Germline V gene sequence: CDR1 SGHRS, CDR2 YFSETQ. The V segment lost 2 bases and the J segment 5 bases; nucleotides outside the gene matches: 6. CDR3 region: CASSLAGAHHNEQFF. CDR3 nucleotide sequence: TGCGCCAGCAGCTTAGCGGGAGCTCACCACAATGAGCAGTTCTTC.

This clonotype was found many times. The rearrangement uses TRBV12-3 or TRBV12-4 and TRBJ2-1, with TRBD2 matching 7 bases. CDR3 length: 15 amino acids. Trimming cost V 2 bases and J 8 bases; bases outside gene matches: 9. Here the CDR3 reads CASSLRRGGVHEQFF. The CDR3 coding sequence is TGTGCCAGCAGTTTAAGGAGGGGAGGGGTCCATGAGCAGTTCTTC.

This clonotype came up many times. The chain combines TRBV2 with TRBJ1-6; tentative D call: TRBD1 (5 bases). The CDR3 consists of 17 residues. V shed 2 bases and J shed 6 bases, with 17 bases lying between them. Germline assignment: CDR1 SNHLY and CDR2 FYNNEI. CDR3 nucleotide sequence: TGTGCCAGCAGTGAAAGGTTTCAGGGCGGAATTAATTCACCCCTCCACTTT. Protein: CASSERFQGGINSPLHF.

V usage is TRBV12-3 or TRBV12-4 and J usage is TRBJ2-1; no firm D call. Trimming cost V 5 bases and J 3 bases, with 14 bases left between them. The CDR3 sequence is 15 residues long. CDR3 protein: CASSPMEGHYNEQFF. CDR3 bases: TGTGCCAGCAGTCCCATGGAAGGTCACTACAATGAGCAGTTCTTC.

The V call is TRBV20-1, the J call TRBJ1-1, with TRBD1 identical over 7 bases. With 1 base clipped from V and 0 bases from J, the junction kept 11 bases outside the gene matches. In germline, CDR1 is DFQATT, CDR2 SNEGSKA (reference sequence). The CDR3 loop spans 17 amino acids. In DNA, the CDR3 is TGCAGTGCTAGAGCGTATCCAGGGGGGACATTGAACACTGAAGCTTTCTTT. Translating it yields CSARAYPGGTLNTEAFF.

The chain couples TRBV7-3 to TRBJ2-7; the D gene is possibly TRBD2 (6 bases). The CDR3 loop spans 14 amino acids. Looked up from germline, CDR1 is SGHTA and CDR2 is FQGTGA. V was shortened by 1 base and J by 3 bases, with 10 bases between the two germline ends. The CDR3 DNA reads TGTGCCAGCAGCTTAAGGGGGGACGTCTACGAGCAGTACTTC. Its translation is CASSLRGDVYEQYF.

This clonotype has just a few counts. This sequence joins TRBV12-3 or TRBV12-4 and TRBJ1-2; D is possibly TRBD1 (5 bases). The CDR3 sequence is 16 residues long. V lost 3 bases, J lost 8 bases, and 22 bases lay in between. The CDR3 nucleotides read TGTGCCAGCAGTTTGTATCAGGGAGGTGGAATGAGCGGCTACACCTTC. Translation: CASSLYQGGGMSGYTF.

This clonotype showed up just a few times. This sequence joins TRBV27 and TRBJ2-3, with TRBD2 identical over 14 bases. The germline gives CDR1 MNHEY, CDR2 SMNVEV (reference sequence). With V trimmed by 5 bases and J by 8 bases, 6 bases remained unmatched. This CDR3 is 15 amino acids long. The CDR3 spells CASSMTSGRAATQYF. The CDR3 nucleotides read TGTGCCAGCAGTATGACTAGCGGGAGGGCAGCTACGCAGTATTTT.

This clonotype has at least ten counts. V usage is TRBV10-3 and J usage is TRBJ2-3; a possible D gene is TRBD2 (6 bases). This CDR3 is built from 14 residues. Germline V CDR1 and CDR2: ENHRY, SYGVKD. V dropped 1 base and J dropped 1 base, with 6 bases sitting between them. CDR3 in DNA: TGTGCCATCAGTGAGTTAGCGGGCACAGATACGCAGTATTTT. Translation gives CAISELAGTDTQYF.

At least ten counts were recorded for this clonotype. This chain uses TRBV2 with TRBJ2-7, with 8 bases fitting TRBD2. The V gene end was trimmed by 5 bases and the J gene end by 2 bases; junction bases not matched to a gene: 2. There are 13 residues in the CDR3. Germline-derived CDR1 and CDR2 are SNHLY and FYNNEI. This chain's CDR3 is CASSSGLAYEQYF. The CDR3 DNA reads TGTGCCAGCAGTTCGGGACTAGCCTACGAGCAGTACTTC. Drawing the rest from reference TRBV2 and TRBJ2-7, the complete variable domain is EPEVTQTPSHQVTQMGQEVILRCVPISNHLYFYWYRQILGQKVEFLVSFYNNEISEKSEIFDDQFSVERPDGSNFTLKIRSTKLEDSAMYFCASSSGLAYEQYFGPGTRLTVT.

With regard to this clonotype: Being one base from a much bigger clone, this may be a read error. The chain recombines TRBV15 with TRBJ2-1; D is uncertain. Per germline, CDR1 LNHNV and CDR2 YYDKDF (reference sequence). The CDR3 covers 14 residues. The CDR3 DNA follows: TGTGCCACCGGCAGAGATCTACGCAGTCATGAGCAGTTCTTC. As protein: CATGRDLRSHEQFF.

Points on this clonotype: A much more abundant neighbour one base away suggests this may be a read error. J is TRBJ2-7 and V is TRBV7-9; D might be TRBD2 (5 bases). Germline CDR1 SEHNR, CDR2 FQNEAQ (reference sequence). Deletions cut 7 bases from V and 4 bases from J, with 20 bases between. The CDR3 has 15 amino acids. The CDR3 DNA reads TGTGCCAGCAACTCCACTAGGGCGGGTAGTTACGAGCAGTACTTC. Residues: CASNSTRAGSYEQYF.

This clonotype was detected ten times or more. The rearrangement links TRBV5-1 to TRBJ1-1, with D unresolved. This CDR3 is built from 15 residues. The germline V gene has CDR1 SGHRS and CDR2 YFSETQ. V lost 0 bases and J 3 bases, leaving 12 bases between the germline ends. CDR3 loop: CASSLGPRGHTEAFF. DNA for the CDR3: TGCGCCAGCAGCTTGGGACCCCGAGGGCACACTGAAGCTTTCTTT.